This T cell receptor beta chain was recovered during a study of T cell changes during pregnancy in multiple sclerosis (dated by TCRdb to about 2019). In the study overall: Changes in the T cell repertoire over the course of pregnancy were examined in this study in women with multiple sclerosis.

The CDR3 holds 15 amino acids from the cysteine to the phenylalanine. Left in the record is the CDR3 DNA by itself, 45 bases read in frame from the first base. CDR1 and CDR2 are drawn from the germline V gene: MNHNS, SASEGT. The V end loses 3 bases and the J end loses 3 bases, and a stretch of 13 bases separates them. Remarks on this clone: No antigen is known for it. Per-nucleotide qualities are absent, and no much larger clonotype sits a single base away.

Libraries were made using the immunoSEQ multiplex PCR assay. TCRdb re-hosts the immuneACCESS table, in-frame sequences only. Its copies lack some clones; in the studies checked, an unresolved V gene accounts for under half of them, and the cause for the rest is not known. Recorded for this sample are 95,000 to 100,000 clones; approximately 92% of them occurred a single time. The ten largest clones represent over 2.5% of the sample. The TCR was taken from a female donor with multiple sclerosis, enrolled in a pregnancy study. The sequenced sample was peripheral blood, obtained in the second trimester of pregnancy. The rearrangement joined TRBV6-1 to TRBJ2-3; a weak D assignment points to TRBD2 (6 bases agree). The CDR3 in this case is CASSDILATTDTQYF. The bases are TGTGCCAGCAGTGATATCCTAGCGACAACAGATACGCAGTATTTT.